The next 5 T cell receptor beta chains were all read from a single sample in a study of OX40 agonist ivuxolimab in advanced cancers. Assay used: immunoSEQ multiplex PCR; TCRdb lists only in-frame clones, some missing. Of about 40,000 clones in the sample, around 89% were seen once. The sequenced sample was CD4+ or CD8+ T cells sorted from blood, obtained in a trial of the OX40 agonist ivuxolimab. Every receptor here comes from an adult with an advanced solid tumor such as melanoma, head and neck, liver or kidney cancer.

The CDR3 sequence: CASSVDRDPLFDEQFF. CDR3 DNA sequence: TGTGCCAGCAGCGTAGATAGGGACCCTCTGTTCGATGAGCAGTTCTTC. This sequence joins TRBV9 and TRBJ2-1, with D perhaps matching TRBD1 or TRBD2 (5 bases each). V was clipped by 0 bases and J by 8 bases, with 18 bases between them. The CDR3 is 16 residues long. Germline V gives CDR1 SGDLS, CDR2 YYNGEE.

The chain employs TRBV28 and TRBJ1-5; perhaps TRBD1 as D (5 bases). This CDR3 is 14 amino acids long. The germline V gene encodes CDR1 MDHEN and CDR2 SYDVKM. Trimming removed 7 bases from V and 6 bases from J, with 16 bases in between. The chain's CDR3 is CASNPGGGSQPQHF. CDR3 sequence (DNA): TGTGCCAGCAACCCGGGTGGGGGAAGTCAGCCCCAGCATTTT. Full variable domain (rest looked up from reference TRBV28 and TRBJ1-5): DVKVTQSSRYLVKRTGEKVFLECVQDMDHENMFWYRQDPGLGLRLIYFSYDVKMKEKGDIPEGYSVSREKKERFSLILESASTNQTSMYLCASNPGGGSQPQHFGDGTRLSIL.

CDR3 loop: CASSFSWGTYEQYF. In nucleotides, the CDR3 is TGTGCCAGCAGCTTTTCTTGGGGGACCTACGAGCAGTACTTC. The chain combines TRBV13 with TRBJ2-7; the D gene could be TRBD1 or TRBD2 (5 bases each). CDR3 length: 14 amino acids. Germline V gene data show CDR1 as PRHDT and CDR2 as FYEKMQ (reference sequence). Between the trimmed V and J ends, which lost 3 bases and 2 bases, there was a span of 11 bases. Combining the CDR3 with reference TRBV13 and TRBJ2-7 gives the whole variable domain AAGVIQSPRHLIKEKRETATLKCYPIPRHDTVYWYQQGPGQDPQFLISFYEKMQSDKGSIPDRFSAQQFSDYHSELNMSSLELGDSALYFCASSFSWGTYEQYFGPGTRLTVT.

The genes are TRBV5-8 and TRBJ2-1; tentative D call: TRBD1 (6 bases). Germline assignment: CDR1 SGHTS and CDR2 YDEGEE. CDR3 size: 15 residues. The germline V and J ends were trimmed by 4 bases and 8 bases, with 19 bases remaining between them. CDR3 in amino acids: CASSPGQRPGDEQFF. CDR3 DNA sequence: TGTGCCAGCAGCCCAGGACAGCGCCCAGGGGATGAGCAGTTCTTC.

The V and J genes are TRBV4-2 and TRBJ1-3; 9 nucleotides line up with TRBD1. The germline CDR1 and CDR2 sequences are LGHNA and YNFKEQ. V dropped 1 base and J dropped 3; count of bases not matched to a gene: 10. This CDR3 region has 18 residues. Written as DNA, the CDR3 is TGTGCCAGCAGCCAAGTTCTACTGACAGGGGGTTATGGAAACACCATATATTTT. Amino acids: CASSQVLLTGGYGNTIYF.